What follows are 3 T cell receptor beta chains derived from one specimen sequenced in a study of graft-versus-host responses after intestinal transplantation. Only in-frame clones appear in the TCRdb table, and some are missing; sequencing was by immunoSEQ multiplex PCR. The repertoire holds some 36,000 clones, with approximately 93% as singletons. Their recognized antigens are unknown. Specimen: unstimulated CD4+ T cells sorted from spleen or lymph node cells, collected before transplant. The receptors were gathered from a human donor who was the organ donor for an intestinal transplant.

This clone has just one count. The same CDR3 can be traced to other DNA sequences in this sample. The genes are TRBV6-1 and TRBJ1-1; TRBD1 aligns across 7 bases. The CDR3 consists of 18 residues. The germline V gene encodes CDR1 MNHNS and CDR2 SASEGT. The trim removed 2 bases at V and 4 bases at J, leaving 16 bases unmatched. The CDR3 is CASSEYIELTGWGTEAFF. The DNA of the CDR3 is TGTGCCAGCAGTGAATACATAGAACTGACAGGGTGGGGCACTGAAGCTTTCTTT.

This clone was detected once. The chain joins TRBV4-1 to TRBJ2-7; D is ambiguous. The V end was cut by 1 base, the J end by 0 bases, with 13 bases between. This CDR3 region has 16 residues. Germline lookup yields CDR1 MGHRA and CDR2 YSYEKL. The CDR3 loop is CASSQGRHRFSYEQYF. The DNA of the CDR3 is TGCGCCAGCAGCCAAGGAAGGCACCGATTCTCCTACGAGCAGTACTTC.

V is TRBV4-1 and J is TRBJ2-5, with D tentatively TRBD1 or TRBD2 (5 bases each). Trimming took off 3 bases at V and 1 base at J, with 12 bases between the two ends. From germline, CDR1 is MGHRA and CDR2 YSYEKL. There are 15 residues in the CDR3. CDR3 DNA sequence: TGCGCCAGCAGCCATCTCGGGGCAACCCAAGAGACCCAGTACTTC. Amino acid sequence: CASSHLGATQETQYF.